This entry lists 5 T cell receptor beta chains sequenced from one sample in a study of regulatory T cells in long-lasting Graves disease. Both iRepertoire HTBI primers and Arm-PCR of CDR3 regions were used to build the TCR beta libraries. Each CDR3 protein gets one entry after TCRdb re-called the multiplex PCR reads with MiXCR. Of 400,000 to 500,000 distinct CDR3 sequences in the sample, approximately 23% were seen once. Time point indicated: persistent/refractory GD, antithyroid drugs over 5 years with positive TRAb. Following extraction of RNA from PBMCs, that RNA was used to make the TCR library. This specimen was peripheral blood mononuclear cells (PBMCs), taken when the disease was refractory, from a patient treated with antithyroid drugs. These receptors were collected from a female donor with Graves disease.

This clonotype was seen at least ten times. The chain links TRBV28 to TRBJ1-1, with D possibly being TRBD1 (5 bases). The CDR3 contains 12 residues. The V gene lost 3 bases and the J gene lost 7 bases, with 9 bases spanning the gap. Germline CDR1 reads MDHEN; CDR2 reads SYDVKM. The CDR3 protein is CASSFGGDEAFF. The CDR3 DNA follows: TGTGCCAGCAGTTTTGGGGGGGATGAAGCTTTCTTT. The whole variable domain, remainder taken from reference TRBV28 and TRBJ1-1, is DVKVTQSSRYLVKRTGEKVFLECVQDMDHENMFWYRQDPGLGLRLIYFSYDVKMKEKGDIPEGYSVSREKKERFSLILESASTNQTSMYLCASSFGGDEAFFGQGTRLTVV.

This clonotype was observed a few times. V gene TRBV7-2 combines with J gene TRBJ2-7, with unresolved D. This CDR3 has 14 amino acids. With 1 base removed from V and 4 bases from J, the gap between germline ends came to 11 bases. CDR1 is SGHTA and CDR2 is FQGNSA in the germline V gene. This CDR3 reads CASSLEGRGYEQYF. CDR3 bases: TGTGCCAGCAGCTTAGAGGGTCGTGGTTACGAGCAGTACTTC.

Ten or more counts support this clonotype. The rearrangement joins TRBV6-5 to TRBJ2-7, with D unclear. This CDR3 is built from 14 residues. Deletions cut 0 bases from V and 2 bases from J, with 8 bases between. The germline CDR1 and CDR2 sequences are MNHEY and SVGAGI. The CDR3 spells CASSYSDGAYEQYF. The CDR3 bases are TGTGCCAGCAGTTACTCGGACGGTGCCTACGAGCAGTACTTC.

This clonotype appeared once. The V gene is TRBV12-3 or TRBV12-4, the J gene TRBJ2-7; no firm D call. V lost 5 bases and J 6 bases, leaving 17 bases between the germline ends. There are 14 residues in the CDR3. This CDR3 reads CASSLSGPQLEQYF. CDR3 bases: TGTGCCAGCAGTCTATCGGGCCCCCAGCTCGAGCAGTACTTC.

This clonotype was counted a few times. The V gene is TRBV28, the J gene TRBJ2-1; D is undetermined. V gave up 6 bases and J gave up 2 bases, with 14 bases separating them. From germline, CDR1 is MDHEN and CDR2 SYDVKM. The CDR3 is 15 residues long. The DNA of the CDR3 is TGTGCCAGCAGGCCGCGCAACGGGCCCTACAATGAGCAGTTCTTC. Protein sequence: CASRPRNGPYNEQFF. Filled out from reference TRBV28 and TRBJ2-1, the complete variable domain reads DVKVTQSSRYLVKRTGEKVFLECVQDMDHENMFWYRQDPGLGLRLIYFSYDVKMKEKGDIPEGYSVSREKKERFSLILESASTNQTSMYLCASRPRNGPYNEQFFGPGTRLTVL.